The clone carrying this T cell receptor (beta chain) has more than one count but fewer than ten. TCRdb called the 5' RACE reads again in MiXCR, with one record for every CDR3 protein. Of 1,800,000 or so distinct CDR3 sequences in the sample, less than 40% are singletons; the top ten hold approximately 0.29%. This sample is drawn from a study of identical twins. V was trimmed by 0 bases and J by 0 bases, leaving 3 bases between them. In germline, CDR1 is SGDLS, CDR2 YYNGEE. The CDR3 length is 13 residues. The sample comprised cord blood. The TCR sequence derives from a newborn girl in good health. This chain uses TRBV9 with TRBJ1-1; D not resolved. Here the CDR3 reads CASSVAMNTEAFF. CDR3 nucleotide sequence: TGTGCCAGCAGCGTAGCCATGAACACTGAAGCTTTCTTT.